Below, 17 T cell receptor beta chains from the same sample are listed, as sequenced in a study of blood T cell repertoires in COVID-19. Clones were read by immunoSEQ multiplex PCR, and TCRdb kept only the in-frame ones, dropping some. This sample has approximately 100,000 clones; about three quarters occur once, and the top ten carry about 6%. The sequenced sample consisted of peripheral blood. Receptor source: an elderly man with acute or convalescent COVID-19.

The chain uses TRBV13 and TRBJ2-1; 10 bases align to TRBD2. This CDR3 is built from 15 residues. J gave up 8 bases and V 6 bases, and 10 bases lay outside the gene matches. Germline CDR1 and CDR2: PRHDT and FYEKMQ (reference sequence). This CDR3 reads CASRPLAGERHEQFF. The CDR3 region has the DNA TGTGCCAGCAGGCCCCTAGCGGGAGAGCGCCATGAGCAGTTCTTC. The variable domain in full, with the rest retrieved from reference TRBV13 and TRBJ2-1, is AAGVIQSPRHLIKEKRETATLKCYPIPRHDTVYWYQQGPGQDPQFLISFYEKMQSDKGSIPDRFSAQQFSDYHSELNMSSLELGDSALYFCASRPLAGERHEQFFGPGTRLTVL.

The J gene is TRBJ2-1, the V gene TRBV11-2, with D tentatively TRBD2 (6 bases). The CDR3 has 15 residues. The germline V and J ends were trimmed by 6 bases and 4 bases, with 16 bases remaining between them. Germline-derived CDR1 and CDR2 are SGHAT and FQNNGV. In nucleotides, the CDR3 is TGTGCCAGCAGTAGGAGGGGACCCATATACAATGAGCAGTTCTTC. It translates to CASSRRGPIYNEQFF.

The rearrangement links TRBV18 to TRBJ2-2; D perhaps matches TRBD1 (5 bases). The germline V gene has CDR1 KGHSH and CDR2 LQKENI. The CDR3 is 16 amino acids. Trimming took 2 bases from V and 1 from J, leaving 11 bases between them. CDR3 DNA sequence: TGTGCCAGCTCACCATATCTAACAGGGAACACCGGGGAGCTGTTTTTT. Translating gives CASSPYLTGNTGELFF.

This clone turned up a few times. The chain employs TRBV5-6 and TRBJ2-1; D gene unclear. CDR3 length: 15 amino acids. V gave up 3 bases and J gave up 3 bases, with 13 bases separating them. Per the germline V gene, CDR1 is SGHDT and CDR2 is YYEEEE. Here the CDR3 DNA reads TGTGCCAGCAGCTATGGAGAGATAGGCTACAATGAGCAGTTCTTC. It yields the protein CASSYGEIGYNEQFF.

This clone showed up just once. V usage is TRBV28 and J usage is TRBJ1-6, with 9 bases aligning to TRBD1. Losses at the gene ends were 2 bases for V and 9 bases for J; bases not matched to a gene: 5. Germline-derived CDR1 and CDR2 are MDHEN and SYDVKM. The CDR3 consists of 15 residues. CDR3 protein: CASSLPGQGISPLHF. CDR3 DNA sequence: TGTGCCAGCAGTTTACCGGGACAGGGCATTTCACCCCTCCACTTT.

This clone was counted between two and nine times. This chain uses TRBV13 with TRBJ2-3; 10 bases map to TRBD2. The V gene end was trimmed by 5 bases and the J gene end by 2 bases; junction bases not matched to a gene: 7. Germline values: CDR1 PRHDT, CDR2 FYEKMQ (reference sequence). This CDR3 has 16 residues. CDR3 sequence: CASSTKLAGITDTQYF. The DNA of the CDR3 is TGTGCCAGCAGCACCAAACTAGCGGGGATCACAGATACGCAGTATTTT.

This clone was counted between two and nine times. The gene calls are TRBV2 and TRBJ2-3; tentative D call: TRBD1 (6 bases). CDR1 SNHLY and CDR2 FYNNEI come from the germline V gene. The CDR3 extends over 15 amino acids. V lost 4 bases, J lost 0 bases, and 11 bases lay in between. In DNA form, the CDR3 reads TGTGCCAGCAGTGTAGGGGGAGTAAGCACAGATACGCAGTATTTT. Amino acid sequence: CASSVGGVSTDTQYF.

This clone was seen many times. J is TRBJ1-1 and V is TRBV18, with D unclear. This CDR3 region has 12 residues. CDR1 is KGHSH, CDR2 LQKENI, per germline. V lost 6 bases and J lost 7, with 12 bases in between. The CDR3 DNA reads as TGTGCCAGCTCCCTCGAGCCGGGTGAAGCTTTCTTT. Translating gives CASSLEPGEAFF.

Details on this clone: Other DNA sequences within the sample encode an identical CDR3. V usage is TRBV24-1 and J usage is TRBJ2-3, with TRBD1 identical over 12 bases. The CDR3 loop spans 13 amino acids. Germline-derived CDR1 and CDR2 are KGHDR and SFDVKD. For the CDR3, the DNA is TGTGCGACCGGGACAGGGGGCCCAGATACGCAGTATTTT. Amino acids: CATGTGGPDTQYF.

This rearrangement joins TRBV4-3 to TRBJ2-7; D might be TRBD2 (6 bases). The CDR3 sequence is 16 residues long. V lost 6 bases and J lost 3, with 21 bases in between. Germline CDR1 and CDR2: LGHNA and YSLEER. The CDR3 region is CASSLAHSGEGYEQYF. The CDR3, as DNA: TGCGCCAGCAGTCTCGCCCATAGCGGAGAGGGCTACGAGCAGTACTTC.

This clone was seen at least ten times. The rearrangement links TRBV5-6 to TRBJ1-2; 7 bases are shared with TRBD1. The CDR3 is 14 residues long. Trimming removed 4 bases from V and 4 bases from J; junction bases left unmatched: 7. CDR1 and CDR2 (germline): SGHDT, YYEEEE. The CDR3 sequence is CASSPRRDSYGYTF. CDR3 nucleotide sequence: TGTGCCAGCAGCCCCCGCAGGGACAGCTATGGCTACACCTTC.

This chain joins TRBV3-1 (or the pseudogene TRBV3-2) and TRBJ2-7; 7 bases align to TRBD2. Looked up from germline, CDR1 is LGHDT and CDR2 is YNNKEL (reference sequence). V lost 0 bases and J lost 2; bases outside the gene matches: 13. This CDR3 has 18 amino acids. The CDR3 DNA follows: TGTGCCAGCAGCCAAGATTATTGGGAGGGGATGGGAACCTACGAGCAGTACTTC. As protein: CASSQDYWEGMGTYEQYF.

The V gene is TRBV7-8, the J gene TRBJ2-1; D gene unclear. Germline V gene data show CDR1 as SGHVS and CDR2 as FQNEAQ. CDR3 length: 17 residues. V lost 3 bases, J lost 0 bases, and 15 bases lay in between. This CDR3 is CASSLMVSPGSYNEQFF. DNA for the CDR3: TGTGCCAGCAGCTTGATGGTTTCCCCGGGCTCCTACAATGAGCAGTTCTTC.

This rearrangement joins TRBV18 to TRBJ2-7; weak D call: TRBD1 (6 bases). Looked up from germline, CDR1 is KGHSH and CDR2 is LQKENI. The CDR3 loop spans 14 amino acids. V dropped 4 bases and J dropped 4 bases, with 14 bases sitting between them. CDR3: CASSLGGQSYEQYF. As DNA, the CDR3 is TGTGCCAGCTCACTAGGGGGACAATCGTACGAGCAGTACTTC.

V gene TRBV15 combines with J gene TRBJ2-4, with TRBD1 as a possible D gene (6 bases). This CDR3 is 15 amino acids long. The V end was cut by 1 base, the J end by 2 bases, with 9 bases between. The germline V gene encodes CDR1 LNHNV and CDR2 YYDKDF (reference sequence). CDR3 in DNA: TGTGCCACCAGCAGAGCTGGACAGTCCAAAAACATTCAGTACTTC. Translating it yields CATSRAGQSKNIQYF.

This clone appeared once. V usage is TRBV7-2 and J usage is TRBJ1-2, with D unresolved. CDR3 length equals 14 residues. The germline CDR1 and CDR2 sequences are SGHTA and FQGNSA. Trimming cost V 5 bases and J 4 bases, with 14 bases left between them. The chain's CDR3 is CASSPDHGIYGYTF. In DNA form, the CDR3 reads TGTGCCAGCAGCCCCGACCACGGGATCTATGGCTACACCTTC.

The chain is built from TRBV19 and TRBJ1-1, with TRBD1 as a possible D gene (6 bases). CDR1 is LNHDA, CDR2 SQIVND, per germline (reference sequence). This CDR3 region has 16 residues. The V end was cut by 6 bases, the J end by 2 bases, with 19 bases between. CDR3 in DNA: TGTGCCAGTAGGACATACGGAAGGGGGTTTAACACTGAAGCTTTCTTT. It encodes CASRTYGRGFNTEAFF.